This T cell receptor (beta chain) was identified in a study of cytotoxic CD8 clonotypes in ibrutinib-treated CLL. V shed 3 bases and J 4 bases; nucleotides not matched to a gene: 8. The length of the CDR3 is 16 residues. Germline CDR1 and CDR2: KGHSH and LQKENI. Here immunoSEQ multiplex PCR was the method, and the copy in TCRdb shows in-frame clones only, minus some. The sample lists tens of thousands of clones, 55% to 70% occurring once. The sample consisted of PBMCs, taken after 24 months of ibrutinib treatment. The receptor was isolated from a human donor with chronic lymphocytic leukemia. This chain connects TRBV18 to TRBJ2-3; 9 bases match TRBD1. This chain's CDR3 is CASSPLGTGLSDTQYF. The CDR3 DNA reads TGTGCCAGCTCACCGCTCGGGACAGGGTTGTCAGATACGCAGTATTTT.